The 6 T cell receptor beta chains reported below all come from one sample, sequenced in a study of CD8 T cells in ankylosing spondylitis. TCRdb reprocessed the 5' RACE reads via MiXCR and lists one record per CDR3 protein. The sample includes about 250,000 distinct CDR3 sequences, around 32% seen only once; the top ten take 3.5% to 4.5%. The sample taken for sequencing was blood, either unsorted or a sorted T cell fraction (not recorded which). Receptors originate from a male donor with ankylosing spondylitis or in good health (not recorded which).

This clonotype has a handful of counts. The chain carries TRBV20-1 and TRBJ2-5; 11 nucleotides match TRBD2. J was trimmed by 1 base and V by 3 bases; bases with no gene match: 4. CDR3 length: 15 amino acids. CDR1 is DFQATT and CDR2 is SNEGSKA in the germline V gene (reference sequence). The CDR3 nucleotides read TGCAGTGCTAGTATCACTAGCGGGGGCCAAGAGACCCAGTACTTC. Protein product: CSASITSGGQETQYF.

V usage is TRBV27 and J usage is TRBJ2-2; possibly TRBD1 for D (6 bases). The CDR3 has 15 amino acids. Germline values: CDR1 MNHEY, CDR2 SMNVEV (reference sequence). V was pared by 8 bases and J by 1 base, with 14 bases between. CDR3: CASHKGRGNTGELFF. In DNA form, the CDR3 reads TGTGCCAGCCATAAGGGCAGGGGGAACACCGGGGAGCTGTTTTTT.

This clonotype was seen more than once but under ten times. The chain couples TRBV20-1 to TRBJ2-7; 7 bases map to TRBD1. The CDR3 has 12 amino acids. After removal of 3 bases from V and 3 bases from J, the junction contained 2 bases not matched to a gene. The germline V gene has CDR1 DFQATT and CDR2 SNEGSKA (reference sequence). Written as DNA, the CDR3 is TGCAGTGCTAGGGGACAGAGCTACGAGCAGTACTTC. This gives the protein CSARGQSYEQYF.

In its sample, this clonotype was seen a few times. The gene calls are TRBV29-1 and TRBJ2-2; D unresolved. The CDR3 contains 12 residues. Per the germline V gene, CDR1 is SQVTM and CDR2 is ANQGSEA. The V end was cut by 6 bases, the J end by 0 bases, with 5 bases between. The CDR3 protein is CSVDANTGELFF. In nucleotides, the CDR3 is TGCAGCGTAGACGCGAACACCGGGGAGCTGTTTTTT.

V and J are TRBV10-2 and TRBJ1-4; 7 bases are shared with TRBD1. The trim removed 3 bases at V and 8 bases at J, leaving 9 bases unmatched. The CDR3 length is 15 residues. CDR1 is WSHSY and CDR2 is SAAADI in the germline V gene. CDR3 DNA sequence: TGCGCCAGCAGTGAACAGGGGTTGAGTGAGGAAAAACTGTTTTTT. This codes for CASSEQGLSEEKLFF.

The V call is TRBV18, the J call TRBJ2-7; D is perhaps TRBD1 (6 bases). CDR3 length: 15 amino acids. Trimming took 0 bases from V and 2 from J, leaving 11 bases between them. Germline V CDR1 and CDR2: KGHSH, LQKENI. This chain's CDR3 is CASSPPGRGTYEQYF. The CDR3 DNA sequence: TGTGCCAGCTCACCACCGGGCAGGGGCACCTACGAGCAGTACTTC. The complete variable domain, with remaining parts taken from reference TRBV18 and TRBJ2-7, reads NAGVMQNPRHLVRRRGQEARLRCSPMKGHSHVYWYRQLPEEGLKFMVYLQKENIIDESGMPKERFSAEFPKEGPSILRIQQVVRGDSAAYFCASSPPGRGTYEQYFGPGTRLTVT.